This T cell receptor beta chain originates from a study of neurological immune-mediated disorders. V lost 6 bases and J lost 5; bases outside the gene matches: 14. CDR1 SEHNR and CDR2 FQNEAQ come from the germline V gene (reference sequence). CDR3 length equals 17 residues. A single record per CDR3 protein comes from TCRdb applying MiXCR to the 5' RACE reads. The repertoire consists of some 66,000 distinct CDR3 sequences, with under 5% occurring once and the leading ten covering approximately 2.7%. In this sample, this clonotype turned up many times. This clonotype was sampled from a man over 45 with multiple sclerosis. The chain uses TRBV7-9 and TRBJ2-7; 12 bases are shared with TRBD1. Sample: PBMCs. Here the CDR3 reads CASSFGGDRGRVNEQYF. The DNA of the CDR3 is TGTGCCAGCAGTTTTGGTGGGGACAGGGGGCGCGTCAACGAGCAGTACTTC.